Reported below is one T cell receptor (beta chain). These data are taken from a study of control samples from healthy donors and cancer patients. Germline lookup yields CDR1 SGDLS and CDR2 YYNGEE. Trimming removed 4 bases from V and 6 bases from J, with 10 bases in between. CDR3 length: 13 amino acids. Some clones are missing from TCRdb's copy, which holds only in-frame ones; the method was immunoSEQ multiplex PCR. The sample lists 100,000 to 150,000 clones; more than 70% were seen once. This receptor was obtained from a man aged 50 to 60 in good health. Source material: blood. The rearrangement links TRBV9 to TRBJ2-2; maybe TRBD2 (6 bases). CDR3 nucleotide sequence: TGTGCCAGCAGCCTCGGAGGGCCCGGGGAGCTGTTTTTT. The encoded protein is CASSLGGPGELFF.